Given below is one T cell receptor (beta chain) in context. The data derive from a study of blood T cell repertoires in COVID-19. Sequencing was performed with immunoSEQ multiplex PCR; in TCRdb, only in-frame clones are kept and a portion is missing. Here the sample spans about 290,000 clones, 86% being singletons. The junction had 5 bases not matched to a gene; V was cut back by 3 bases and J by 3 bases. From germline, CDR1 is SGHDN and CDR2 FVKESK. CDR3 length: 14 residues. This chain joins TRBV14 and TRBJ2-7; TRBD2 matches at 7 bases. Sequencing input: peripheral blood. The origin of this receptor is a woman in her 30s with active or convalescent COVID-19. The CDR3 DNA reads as TGTGCCAGCAGCCAGGGGAGGGGAGGCTACGAGCAGTACTTC. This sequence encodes CASSQGRGGYEQYF.